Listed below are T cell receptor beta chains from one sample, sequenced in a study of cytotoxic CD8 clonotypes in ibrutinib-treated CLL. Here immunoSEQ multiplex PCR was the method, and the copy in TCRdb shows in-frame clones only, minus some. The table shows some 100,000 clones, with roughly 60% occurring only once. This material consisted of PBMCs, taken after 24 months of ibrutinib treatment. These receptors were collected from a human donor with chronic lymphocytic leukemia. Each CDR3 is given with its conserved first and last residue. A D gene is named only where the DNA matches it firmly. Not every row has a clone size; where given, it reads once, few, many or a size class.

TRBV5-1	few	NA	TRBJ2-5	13	CASSLDSQETQYF	TGCGCCAGCAGCTTGGACTCCCAAGAGACCCAGTACTTC
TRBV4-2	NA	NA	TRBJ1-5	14	CASSQGFSNQPQHF	TGTGCCAGCAGCCAAGGGTTTAGCAATCAGCCCCAGCATTTT
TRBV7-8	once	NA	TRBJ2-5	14	CASSFNREKETQYF	TGTGCCAGCAGCTTTAACAGGGAAAAAGAGACCCAGTACTTC
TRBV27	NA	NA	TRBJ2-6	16	CASTRAISSGANVLTF	TGTGCCAGCACAAGGGCCATTAGCTCTGGGGCCAACGTCCTGACTTTC
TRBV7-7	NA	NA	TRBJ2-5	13	CASSRTQVGTQYF	TGTGCTAGCAGCCGGACACAGGTGGGGACCCAGTACTTC
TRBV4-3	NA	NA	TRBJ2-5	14	CASSQDAGPETQYF	TGCGCCAGCAGCCAAGACGCAGGGCCGGAGACCCAGTACTTC
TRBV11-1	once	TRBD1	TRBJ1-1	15	CASSLEDRDDTEAFF	TGTGCCAGCAGCTTAGAAGACAGGGACGACACTGAAGCTTTCTTT
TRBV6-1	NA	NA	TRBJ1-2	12	CASSRTDYGYTF	TGTGCCAGCAGTAGGACAGATTATGGCTACACCTTC
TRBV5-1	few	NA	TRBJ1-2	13	CASRQVPNYGYTF	TGCGCCAGCAGGCAGGTCCCTAACTATGGCTACACCTTC
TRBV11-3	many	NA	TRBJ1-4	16	CASSRAGGGEDEKLFF	TGTGCCAGCAGCAGGGCAGGCGGTGGGGAAGATGAAAAACTGTTTTTT
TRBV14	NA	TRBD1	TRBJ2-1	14	CASRDRDSYNEQFF	TGTGCCAGCAGGGACAGGGATTCCTACAATGAGCAGTTCTTC
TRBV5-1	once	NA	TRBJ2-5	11	CASSREQTQYF	TGCGCCAGCAGCCGTGAACAGACCCAGTACTTC
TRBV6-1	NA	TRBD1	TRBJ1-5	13	CASSDRGGQPQHF	TGTGCCAGCAGTGACAGGGGGGGACAGCCCCAGCATTTT
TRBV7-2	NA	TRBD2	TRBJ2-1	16	CASSAGGAGGYNEQFF	TGTGCCAGCAGCGCCGGGGGAGCGGGGGGATACAATGAGCAGTTCTTC
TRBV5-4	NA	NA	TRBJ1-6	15	CASSLQGGGNSPLHF	TGTGCCAGCAGCTTACAGGGAGGAGGTAATTCACCCCTCCACTTT
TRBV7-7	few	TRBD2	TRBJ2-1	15	CASSLGTSGGAEQFF	TGTGCTAGCAGCTTAGGGACTAGCGGGGGAGCTGAGCAGTTCTTC
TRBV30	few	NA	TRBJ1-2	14	CAWSRTRELYGYTF	TGTGCCTGGAGTCGAACCAGGGAGTTGTATGGCTACACCTTC
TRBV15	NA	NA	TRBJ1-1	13	CATSSPDGTEAFF	TGTGCCACCAGCAGCCCCGACGGCACTGAAGCTTTCTTT
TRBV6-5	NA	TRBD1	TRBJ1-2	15	CASSYSSTGGYGYTF	TGTGCCAGCAGTTACTCGTCTACAGGGGGCTATGGCTACACCTTC
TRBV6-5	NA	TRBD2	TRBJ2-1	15	CASSYDSGGGNEQFF	TGTGCCAGCAGTTACGATTCGGGGGGAGGGAATGAGCAGTTCTTC
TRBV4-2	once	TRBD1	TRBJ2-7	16	CASSQELTGDIYEQYF	TGTGCCAGCAGCCAAGAGTTGACAGGGGACATCTACGAGCAGTACTTC
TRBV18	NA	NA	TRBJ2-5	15	CASSPEGGKRETQYF	TGTGCCAGCTCACCGGAGGGGGGAAAAAGAGAGACCCAGTACTTC
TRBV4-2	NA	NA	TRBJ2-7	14	CASSQGKGTYEQYF	TGTGCCAGCAGCCAAGGGAAGGGAACCTACGAGCAGTACTTC
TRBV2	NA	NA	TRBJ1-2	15	CASSEEGQFNYGYTF	TGTGCCAGCAGTGAAGAAGGACAGTTTAACTATGGCTACACCTTC
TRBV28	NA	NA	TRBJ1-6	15	CASSLLKQGNSPLHF	TGTGCCAGCAGTTTGTTAAAGCAGGGAAATTCACCCCTCCACTTT
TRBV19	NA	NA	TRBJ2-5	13	CASSTRVTETQYF	TGTGCCAGTAGTACCAGGGTGACAGAGACCCAGTACTTC